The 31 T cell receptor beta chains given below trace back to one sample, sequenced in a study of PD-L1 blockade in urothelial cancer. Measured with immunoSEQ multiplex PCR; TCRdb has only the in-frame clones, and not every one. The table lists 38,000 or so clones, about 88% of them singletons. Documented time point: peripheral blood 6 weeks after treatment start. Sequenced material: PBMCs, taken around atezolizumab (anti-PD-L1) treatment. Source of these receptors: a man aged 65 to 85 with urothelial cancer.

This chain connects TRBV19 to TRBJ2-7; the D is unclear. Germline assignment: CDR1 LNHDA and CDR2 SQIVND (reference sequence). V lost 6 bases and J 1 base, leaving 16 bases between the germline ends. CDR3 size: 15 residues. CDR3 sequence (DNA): TGTGCCAGTAGAAAATCCGGTGGAGAATCCTACGAGCAGTACTTC. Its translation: CASRKSGGESYEQYF.

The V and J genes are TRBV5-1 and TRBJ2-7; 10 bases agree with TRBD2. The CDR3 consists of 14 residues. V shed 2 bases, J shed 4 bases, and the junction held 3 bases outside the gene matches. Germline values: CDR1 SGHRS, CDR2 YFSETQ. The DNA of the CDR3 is TGCGCCAGCAGCTTCGGGACTAGCGAGTACGAGCAGTACTTC. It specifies CASSFGTSEYEQYF.

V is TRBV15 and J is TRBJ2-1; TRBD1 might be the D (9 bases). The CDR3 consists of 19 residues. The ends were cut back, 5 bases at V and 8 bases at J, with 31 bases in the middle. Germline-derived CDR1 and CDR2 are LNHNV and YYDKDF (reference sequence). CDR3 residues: CATSGMTGGDSGEGHEQFF. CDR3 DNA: TGTGCCACCAGCGGCATGACAGGGGGGGATAGCGGGGAGGGACATGAGCAGTTCTTC.

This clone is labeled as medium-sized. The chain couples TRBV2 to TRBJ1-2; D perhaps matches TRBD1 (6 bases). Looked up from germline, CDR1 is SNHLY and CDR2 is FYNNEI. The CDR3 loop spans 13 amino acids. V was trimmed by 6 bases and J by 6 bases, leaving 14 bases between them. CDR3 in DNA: TGTGCCAGCAGGGGATACAGGGTGGATGGCTACACCTTC. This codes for CASRGYRVDGYTF.

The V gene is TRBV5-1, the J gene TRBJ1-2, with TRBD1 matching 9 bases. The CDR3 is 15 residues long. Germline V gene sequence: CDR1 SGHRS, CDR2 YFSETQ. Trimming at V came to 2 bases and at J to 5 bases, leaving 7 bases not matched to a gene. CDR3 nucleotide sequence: TGCGCCAGCAGCTTAGGGGACAGGGAGTCTTATGGCTACACCTTC. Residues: CASSLGDRESYGYTF.

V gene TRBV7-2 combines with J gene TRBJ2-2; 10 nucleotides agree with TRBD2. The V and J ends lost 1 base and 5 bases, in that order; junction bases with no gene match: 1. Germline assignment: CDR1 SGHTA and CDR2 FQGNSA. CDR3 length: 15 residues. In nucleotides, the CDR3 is TGTGCCAGCAGCTTAGGGACTAGCGGAACCGGGGAGCTGTTTTTT. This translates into CASSLGTSGTGELFF.

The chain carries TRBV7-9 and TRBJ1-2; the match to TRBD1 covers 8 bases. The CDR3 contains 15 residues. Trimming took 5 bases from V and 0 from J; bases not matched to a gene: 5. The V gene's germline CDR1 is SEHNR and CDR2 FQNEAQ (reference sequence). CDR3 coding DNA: TGTGCCAGCAGCACCGGGACAGGAGCTAACTATGGCTACACCTTC. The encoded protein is CASSTGTGANYGYTF.

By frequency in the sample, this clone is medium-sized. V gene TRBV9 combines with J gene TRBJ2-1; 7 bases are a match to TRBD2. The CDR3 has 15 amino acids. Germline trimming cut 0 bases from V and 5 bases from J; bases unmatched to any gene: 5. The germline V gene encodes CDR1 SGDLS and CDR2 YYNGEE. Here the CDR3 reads CASSVGASGNNEQFF. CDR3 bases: TGTGCCAGCAGCGTAGGGGCTAGCGGTAACAATGAGCAGTTCTTC.

The CDR3 protein is CASSIAGGHNEQFF. Written as DNA, the CDR3 is TGTGCCAGTAGTATAGCAGGGGGCCACAATGAGCAGTTCTTC. The chain couples TRBV19 to TRBJ2-1; TRBD1 aligns across 8 bases. Germline V gene lookup returns CDR1 LNHDA and CDR2 SQIVND (reference sequence). With 1 base clipped from V and 5 bases from J, the junction kept 1 base outside the gene matches. This CDR3 contains 14 residues.

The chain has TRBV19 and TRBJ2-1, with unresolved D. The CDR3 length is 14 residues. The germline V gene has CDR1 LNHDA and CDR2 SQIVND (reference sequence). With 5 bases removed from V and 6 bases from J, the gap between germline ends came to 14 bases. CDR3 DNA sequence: TGTGCCAGTAGTTCCTCGCGGCGGCCCAATGAGCAGTTCTTC. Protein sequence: CASSSSRRPNEQFF.

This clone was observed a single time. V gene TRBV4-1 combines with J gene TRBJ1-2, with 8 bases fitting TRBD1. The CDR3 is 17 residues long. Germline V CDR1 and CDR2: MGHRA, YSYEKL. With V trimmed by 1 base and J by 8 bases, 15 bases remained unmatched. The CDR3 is CASSQAGSGGAVRGYTF. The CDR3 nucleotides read TGCGCCAGCAGCCAAGCCGGTTCAGGGGGCGCGGTGAGGGGCTACACCTTC.

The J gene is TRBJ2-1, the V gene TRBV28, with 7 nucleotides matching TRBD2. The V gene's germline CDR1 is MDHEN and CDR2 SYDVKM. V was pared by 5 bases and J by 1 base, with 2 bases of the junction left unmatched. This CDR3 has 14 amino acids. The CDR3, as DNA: TGTGCCAGCAGTCCGGGGGGATCCTACAATGAGCAGTTCTTC. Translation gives CASSPGGSYNEQFF.

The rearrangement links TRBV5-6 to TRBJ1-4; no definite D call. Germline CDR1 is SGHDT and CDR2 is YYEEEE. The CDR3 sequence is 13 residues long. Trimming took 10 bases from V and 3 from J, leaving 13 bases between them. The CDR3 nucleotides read TGTGCCTCACGTTTGAGGGCTAATGAAAAACTGTTTTTT. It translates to CASRLRANEKLFF.

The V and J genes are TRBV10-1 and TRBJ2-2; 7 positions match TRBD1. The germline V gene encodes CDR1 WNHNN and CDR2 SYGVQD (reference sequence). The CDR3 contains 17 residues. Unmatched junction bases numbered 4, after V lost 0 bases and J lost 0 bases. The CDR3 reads CASSESGQGANTGELFF. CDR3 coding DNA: TGCGCCAGCAGTGAGTCTGGCCAGGGGGCGAACACCGGGGAGCTGTTTTTT.

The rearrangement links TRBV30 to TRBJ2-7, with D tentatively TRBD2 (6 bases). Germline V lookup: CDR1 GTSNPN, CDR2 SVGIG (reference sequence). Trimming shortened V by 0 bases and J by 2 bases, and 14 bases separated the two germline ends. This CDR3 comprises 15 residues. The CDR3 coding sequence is TGTGCCTGGAGTGTAGCGGGCCTTGCCCCCTACGAGCAGTACTTC. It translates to CAWSVAGLAPYEQYF.

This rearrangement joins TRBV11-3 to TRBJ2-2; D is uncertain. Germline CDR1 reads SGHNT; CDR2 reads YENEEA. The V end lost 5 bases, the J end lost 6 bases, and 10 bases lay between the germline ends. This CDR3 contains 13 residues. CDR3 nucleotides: TGTGCCAGCAGCATCGTCCGGGCCGGGGAGCTGTTTTTT. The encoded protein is CASSIVRAGELFF.

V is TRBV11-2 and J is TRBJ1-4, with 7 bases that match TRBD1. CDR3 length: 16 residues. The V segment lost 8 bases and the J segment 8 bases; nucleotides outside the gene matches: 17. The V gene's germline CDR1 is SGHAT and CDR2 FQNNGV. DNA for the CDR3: TGTGCCAGCGCGCGTGGGAGAACAGGGGTAGGAGAAAAACTGTTTTTT. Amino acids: CASARGRTGVGEKLFF.

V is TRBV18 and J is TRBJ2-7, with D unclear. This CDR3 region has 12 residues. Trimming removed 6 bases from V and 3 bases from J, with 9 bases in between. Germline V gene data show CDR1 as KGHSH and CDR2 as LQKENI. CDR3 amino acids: CASSLSSYEQYF. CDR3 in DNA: TGTGCCAGCTCGCTCTCCAGCTACGAGCAGTACTTC.

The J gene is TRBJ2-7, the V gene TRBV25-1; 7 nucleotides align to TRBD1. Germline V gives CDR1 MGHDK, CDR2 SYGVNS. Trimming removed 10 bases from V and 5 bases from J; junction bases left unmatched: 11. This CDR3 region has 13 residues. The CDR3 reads CATSRQGIDEQYF. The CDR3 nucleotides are TGTGCCACCTCGCGACAGGGTATAGACGAGCAGTACTTC.

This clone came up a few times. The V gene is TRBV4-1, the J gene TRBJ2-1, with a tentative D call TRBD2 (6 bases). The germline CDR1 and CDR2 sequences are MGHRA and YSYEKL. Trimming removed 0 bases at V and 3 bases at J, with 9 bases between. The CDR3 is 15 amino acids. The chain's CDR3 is CASSQDPGSYNEQFF. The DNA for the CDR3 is TGCGCCAGCAGCCAAGATCCCGGGAGCTACAATGAGCAGTTCTTC.

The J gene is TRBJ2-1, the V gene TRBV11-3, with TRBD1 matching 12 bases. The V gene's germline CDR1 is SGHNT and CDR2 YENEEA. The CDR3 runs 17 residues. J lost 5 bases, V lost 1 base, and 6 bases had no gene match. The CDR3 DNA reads TGTGCCAGCAGCTTAGGCGGGGACAGGGGGCAAAACAATGAGCAGTTCTTC. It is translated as CASSLGGDRGQNNEQFF.

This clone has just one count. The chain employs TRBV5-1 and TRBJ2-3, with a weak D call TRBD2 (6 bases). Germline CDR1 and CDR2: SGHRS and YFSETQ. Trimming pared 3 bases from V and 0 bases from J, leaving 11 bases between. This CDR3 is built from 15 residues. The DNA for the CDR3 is TGCGCCAGCAGCTGGGGACTGCCTAGCACAGATACGCAGTATTTT. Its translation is CASSWGLPSTDTQYF.

The CDR3 DNA reads as TGTGCCAGCAGCACCTCTAGCGGGGGGTACAATGAGCAGTTCTTC. It translates to CASSTSSGGYNEQFF. The gene calls are TRBV13 and TRBJ2-1, with 11 bases lining up with TRBD2. Looked up from germline, CDR1 is PRHDT and CDR2 is FYEKMQ (reference sequence). V shed 5 bases, J shed 4 bases, and the junction held 4 bases outside the gene matches. The length of the CDR3 is 15 residues.

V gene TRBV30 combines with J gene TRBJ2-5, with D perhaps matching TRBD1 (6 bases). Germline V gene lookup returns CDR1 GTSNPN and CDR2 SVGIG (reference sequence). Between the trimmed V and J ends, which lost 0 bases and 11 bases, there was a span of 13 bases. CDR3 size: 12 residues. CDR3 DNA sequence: TGTGCCTGGAGTGTACTACAGGGTACACAGTACTTC. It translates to CAWSVLQGTQYF.

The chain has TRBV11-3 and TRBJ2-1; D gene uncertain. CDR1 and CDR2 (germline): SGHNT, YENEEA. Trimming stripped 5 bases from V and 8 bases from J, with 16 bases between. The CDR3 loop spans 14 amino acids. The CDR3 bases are TGTGCCAGCAGCCCACGCCCCCTATCCGATGAGCAGTTCTTC. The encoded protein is CASSPRPLSDEQFF.

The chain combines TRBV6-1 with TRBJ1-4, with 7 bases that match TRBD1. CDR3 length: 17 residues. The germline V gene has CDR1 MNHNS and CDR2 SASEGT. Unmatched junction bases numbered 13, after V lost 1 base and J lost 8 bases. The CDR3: CASSEVHRGVGGEKLFF. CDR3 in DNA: TGTGCCAGCAGTGAAGTTCACAGGGGAGTAGGAGGAGAAAAACTGTTTTTT.

The CDR3 nucleotides read TGCGCCAGCAGCTTAACAGGGGTTTCTGGAAACACCATATATTTT. This gives the protein CASSLTGVSGNTIYF. The V gene is TRBV5-1, the J gene TRBJ1-3, with TRBD1 matching 7 bases. CDR3 length: 15 residues. V dropped 2 bases and J dropped 1; count of bases not matched to a gene: 3. The germline V gene encodes CDR1 SGHRS and CDR2 YFSETQ.

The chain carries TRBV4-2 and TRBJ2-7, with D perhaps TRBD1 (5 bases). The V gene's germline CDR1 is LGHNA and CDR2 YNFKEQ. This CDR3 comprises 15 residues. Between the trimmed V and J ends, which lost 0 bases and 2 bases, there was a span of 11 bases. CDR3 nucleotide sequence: TGTGCCAGCAGCCAAGAAGTGGACACAGCCTACGAGCAGTACTTC. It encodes CASSQEVDTAYEQYF.

The CDR3 DNA reads TGTGCCAGCAGCTTAGAGGGGCTATCTGAAGCTTTCTTT. Its protein product is CASSLEGLSEAFF. The chain carries TRBV7-9 and TRBJ1-1; weak D call: TRBD1 (5 bases). The V gene lost 1 base and the J gene lost 6 bases, with 9 bases spanning the gap. Germline CDR1 is SEHNR and CDR2 is FQNEAQ (reference sequence). CDR3 length: 13 amino acids.

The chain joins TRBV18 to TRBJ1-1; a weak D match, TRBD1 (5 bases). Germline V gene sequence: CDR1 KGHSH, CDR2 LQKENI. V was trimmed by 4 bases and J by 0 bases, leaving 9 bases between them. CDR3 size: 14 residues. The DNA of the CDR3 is TGTGCCAGCTCACTAGGGACTATGAACACTGAAGCTTTCTTT. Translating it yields CASSLGTMNTEAFF. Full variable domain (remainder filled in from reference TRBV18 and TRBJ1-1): NAGVMQNPRHLVRRRGQEARLRCSPMKGHSHVYWYRQLPEEGLKFMVYLQKENIIDESGMPKERFSAEFPKEGPSILRIQQVVRGDSAAYFCASSLGTMNTEAFFGQGTRLTVV.

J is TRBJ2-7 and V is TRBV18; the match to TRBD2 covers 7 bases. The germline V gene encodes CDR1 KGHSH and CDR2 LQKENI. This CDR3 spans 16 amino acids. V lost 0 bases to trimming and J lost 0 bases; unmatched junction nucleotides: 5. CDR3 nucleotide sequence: TGTGCCAGCTCACCACCGGTTAGGACTAGCTCCTACGAGCAGTACTTC. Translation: CASSPPVRTSSYEQYF.